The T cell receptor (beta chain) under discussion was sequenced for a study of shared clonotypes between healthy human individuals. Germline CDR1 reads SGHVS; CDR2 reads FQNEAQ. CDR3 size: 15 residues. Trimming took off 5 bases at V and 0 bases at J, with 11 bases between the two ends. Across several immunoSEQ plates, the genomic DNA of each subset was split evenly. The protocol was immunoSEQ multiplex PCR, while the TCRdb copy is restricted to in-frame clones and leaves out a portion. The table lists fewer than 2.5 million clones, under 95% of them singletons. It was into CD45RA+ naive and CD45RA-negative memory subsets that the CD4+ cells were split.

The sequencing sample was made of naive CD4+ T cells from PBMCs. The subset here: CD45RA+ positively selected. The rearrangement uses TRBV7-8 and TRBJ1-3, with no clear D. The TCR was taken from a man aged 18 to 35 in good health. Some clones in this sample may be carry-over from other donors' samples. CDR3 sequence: CASSKPTTSGNTIYF. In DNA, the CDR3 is TGTGCCAGCAGCAAACCAACGACCTCTGGAAACACCATATATTTT. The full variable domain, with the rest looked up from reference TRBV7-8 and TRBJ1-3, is GAGVSQSPRYKVAKRGQDVALRCDPISGHVSLFWYQQALGQGPEFLTYFQNEAQLDKSGLPSDRFFAERPEGSVSTLKIQRTQQEDSAVYLCASSKPTTSGNTIYFGEGSWLTVV.